This T cell receptor beta chain was found in a study of blood T cell repertoires in COVID-19. Original handling: Reference gene primer amplification in the assay estimated nucleated cell counts. Sequenced by immunoSEQ multiplex PCR; TCRdb stores in-frame clones only, minus some. The V and J calls and the clone size are those of that table, but D and trimming were determined from the DNA. The sample shows roughly 150,000 clones, around three quarters of them seen only once. Germline V CDR1 and CDR2: KGHSH, LQKENI. The length of the CDR3 is 14 residues. Trimming stripped 2 bases from V and 6 bases from J, with 11 bases between.

Sequencing was carried out using PBMCs or T cells enriched from blood (not recorded which). J is TRBJ1-5 and V is TRBV18; possibly TRBD1 for D (6 bases). The TCR sequence derives from a woman in her seventies in a cohort exposed to, infected with or recovered from COVID-19 (not recorded which). CDR3 in DNA: TGTGCCAGCTCACCATGGGCAGGGGTTCAGCCCCAGCATTTT. Translated: CASSPWAGVQPQHF. The variable domain in full, with the rest retrieved from reference TRBV18 and TRBJ1-5, is NAGVMQNPRHLVRRRGQEARLRCSPMKGHSHVYWYRQLPEEGLKFMVYLQKENIIDESGMPKERFSAEFPKEGPSILRIQQVVRGDSAAYFCASSPWAGVQPQHFGDGTRLSIL.